This TCR beta chain was profiled in a study of response to subunit inactivated influenza vaccine. The CDR3 sequence is 13 residues long. V was shortened by 7 bases and J by 6 bases, with 10 bases between the two germline ends. In germline, CDR1 is MNHNY, CDR2 SVGAGI (reference sequence). In TCRdb, the RT-PCR reads were re-called with MiXCR into one record per CDR3 protein. The sample shows 250,000 to 350,000 distinct CDR3 sequences, 20% to 25% of them seen only once. The sample consisted of PBMCs from blood, taken less than 22 months after vaccination. The chain combines TRBV6-6 with TRBJ1-6, with D possibly being TRBD1 (6 bases). This receptor was taken from a man between 50 and 69 years old who received an inactivated influenza vaccine. Here the CDR3 DNA reads TGTGCCAGCAAGGGGGAAGTTAATTCACCCCTCCACTTT. As protein: CASKGEVNSPLHF.